This TCR beta chain was profiled in a study of CD8+CD57+ T cells in acquired aplastic anemia. About the research overall: The study obtained an average of 3.2 ug of DNA from sorted CD4+ and CD8+ cells.

Germline-derived CDR1 and CDR2 are SGHTA and FQGTGA. With 3 bases clipped from V and 12 bases from J, the junction kept 11 bases outside the gene matches. The CDR3 loop spans 15 amino acids. Genomic DNA constituted the template upon which TCR beta VDJ and CDR3 profiling was performed. TCRdb itself ran the reads through MiXCR, one entry per CDR3 protein. Of 200,000 or so distinct CDR3 sequences in the sample, roughly half were seen once. Whoever was chosen for sequencing had shown CD8+CD57+ cell expansion by flow cytometry. Sequences were obtained from sorted CD4+, CD8+, or CD8+CD57+ T cells (not recorded which) from PBMCs. The genes are TRBV7-3 and TRBJ2-1, with TRBD2 matching 10 bases. This clonotype was sampled from a human donor with aplastic anemia. The CDR3 nucleotides read TGTGCCAGCAGCTTGTTAAAACCGGGACTAGCGCCGCAGTTCTTC. It codes for CASSLLKPGLAPQFF.